This entry lists 15 T cell receptor beta chains sequenced from one sample in a study of blood T cell repertoires in COVID-19. The protocol was immunoSEQ multiplex PCR, while the TCRdb copy is restricted to in-frame clones and leaves out a portion. This table holds approximately 31,000 clones, approximately 85% found once. The sample consisted of peripheral blood. The receptors derive from an older woman with active COVID-19.

This rearrangement joins TRBV6-5 to TRBJ2-3, with D perhaps TRBD1 (5 bases). Trimming left V 5 bases short and J 4 bases short, with 16 bases between. In germline, CDR1 is MNHEY, CDR2 SVGAGI. This CDR3 comprises 15 residues. Here the CDR3 DNA reads TGTGCCAGCAGTCTGCAGGGTAGGATGCCAGATACGCAGTATTTT. It yields the protein CASSLQGRMPDTQYF.

CDR3: CASSALAGGINEQFF. DNA of the CDR3: TGCGCCAGCAGCGCACTAGCGGGAGGGATCAATGAGCAGTTCTTC. The rearrangement links TRBV5-1 to TRBJ2-1, with 13 bases fitting TRBD2. Looked up from germline, CDR1 is SGHRS and CDR2 is YFSETQ. Germline trimming cut 4 bases from V and 6 bases from J; bases unmatched to any gene: 4. The length of the CDR3 is 15 residues.

A single count supports this clone. The chain joins TRBV5-1 to TRBJ2-2; 8 positions match TRBD1. V gave up 0 bases and J gave up 1 base; unmatched junction bases: 2. The CDR3 length is 16 residues. Germline lookup yields CDR1 SGHRS and CDR2 YFSETQ. CDR3 amino acids: CASSLVGTGNTGELFF. The CDR3 DNA follows: TGCGCCAGCAGCTTGGTTGGGACAGGGAACACCGGGGAGCTGTTTTTT.

The J gene is TRBJ2-4, the V gene TRBV28; D may be TRBD2 (6 bases). Germline V gene sequence: CDR1 MDHEN, CDR2 SYDVKM. The CDR3 consists of 16 residues. The germline V and J ends were trimmed by 3 bases and 3 bases, with 15 bases remaining between them. DNA of the CDR3: TGTGCCAGCAGTTTGCAAGGCGGGGTCGGCAAAAACATTCAGTACTTC. Its translation is CASSLQGGVGKNIQYF.

The rearrangement joins TRBV5-4 to TRBJ2-1; TRBD2 matches 10 bases. Germline V gene data show CDR1 as SGHNT and CDR2 as YYREEE (reference sequence). The CDR3 covers 16 residues. The V gene end was trimmed by 5 bases and the J gene end by 4 bases; junction bases not matched to a gene: 9. DNA of the CDR3: TGTGCCAGCAGTGCGCGGACTAGCGGACTTTACAATGAGCAGTTCTTC. Encoded protein: CASSARTSGLYNEQFF.

This rearrangement joins TRBV9 to TRBJ2-5, with 7 bases matching TRBD2. Germline values: CDR1 SGDLS, CDR2 YYNGEE. The length of the CDR3 is 19 residues. Unmatched junction bases numbered 19, after V lost 0 bases and J lost 5 bases. The CDR3 reads CASSVGFWGTGGSYETQYF. Here the CDR3 DNA reads TGTGCCAGCAGCGTAGGATTCTGGGGCACTGGCGGGAGTTATGAGACCCAGTACTTC.

The chain joins TRBV2 to TRBJ2-6; the match to TRBD1 covers 7 bases. Trimming at V came to 5 bases and at J to 0 bases, leaving 13 bases not matched to a gene. The CDR3 is 19 residues long. Per the germline V gene, CDR1 is SNHLY and CDR2 is FYNNEI. CDR3 sequence: CASSKGRGQVRSGANVLTF. In DNA form, the CDR3 reads TGTGCCAGCAGTAAAGGAAGGGGGCAGGTTCGCTCTGGGGCCAACGTCCTGACTTTC.

This chain joins TRBV2 and TRBJ1-1; possibly TRBD1 for D (6 bases). This CDR3 comprises 15 residues. Germline V lookup: CDR1 SNHLY, CDR2 FYNNEI. V was trimmed by 7 bases and J by 3 bases, leaving 18 bases between them. This CDR3 is CASKGGATRHTEAFF. In nucleotides, the CDR3 is TGTGCCAGCAAAGGGGGGGCCACGAGACACACTGAAGCTTTCTTT.

The chain couples TRBV5-1 to TRBJ2-5; 14 nucleotides match TRBD2. With V trimmed by 3 bases and J by 6 bases, 13 bases remained unmatched. Germline-derived CDR1 and CDR2 are SGHRS and YFSETQ. The CDR3 sequence is 18 residues long. The CDR3 loop is CASSSSMRTSGGHQTQYF. The CDR3 bases are TGCGCCAGCAGCTCCAGTATGAGGACTAGCGGGGGGCATCAGACCCAGTACTTC.

The genes are TRBV28 and TRBJ1-6; a weak D match, TRBD1 (5 bases). The CDR3 is 14 residues long. The V and J ends lost 2 bases and 7 bases respectively, with 9 bases between them. Germline V gene sequence: CDR1 MDHEN, CDR2 SYDVKM. The CDR3 region is CASSLGGGNSPLHF. The CDR3 nucleotides read TGTGCCAGCAGTTTAGGGGGGGGGAATTCACCCCTCCACTTT.

This rearrangement joins TRBV6-5 to TRBJ2-3; 9 nucleotides align to TRBD2. CDR3 length equals 14 residues. CDR1 is MNHEY, CDR2 SVGAGI, per germline. The junction had 2 bases not matched to a gene; V was cut back by 7 bases and J by 0 bases. CDR3 bases: TGTGCCAGCACCCTAGCGGGGAGCACAGATACGCAGTATTTT. Its protein product is CASTLAGSTDTQYF.

The rearrangement uses TRBV7-2 and TRBJ2-5; the D gene is possibly TRBD2 (6 bases). The germline V gene has CDR1 SGHTA and CDR2 FQGNSA. The V end was cut by 5 bases, the J end by 5 bases, with 15 bases between. There are 14 residues in the CDR3. The CDR3 coding sequence is TGTGCCAGCAGCCAAAGTGCGGGGCTTGAGACCCAGTACTTC. This sequence encodes CASSQSAGLETQYF.

The chain joins TRBV19 to TRBJ1-2; no definite D call. CDR1 and CDR2 (germline): LNHDA, SQIVND (reference sequence). The CDR3 has 11 residues. Between the trimmed V and J ends, which lost 6 bases and 8 bases, there was a span of 10 bases. The CDR3, as DNA: TGTGCCAGTAGAGAAACGAGGGGCTACACCTTC. Residues: CASRETRGYTF. The complete variable domain, with remaining parts taken from reference TRBV19 and TRBJ1-2, reads DGGITQSPKYLFRKEGQNVTLSCEQNLNHDAMYWYRQDPGQGLRLIYYSQIVNDFQKGDIAEGYSVSREKKESFPLTVTSAQKNPTAFYLCASRETRGYTFGSGTRLTVV.

The rearrangement joins TRBV5-5 to TRBJ2-6; 9 bases map to TRBD1. V dropped 2 bases and J dropped 3; count of bases not matched to a gene: 3. CDR3 length equals 16 residues. Germline CDR1 is SGHKS and CDR2 is YYEKEE (reference sequence). CDR3 loop: CASSLQGAGGANVLTF. The CDR3 coding sequence is TGTGCCAGCAGCTTACAGGGGGCAGGTGGGGCCAACGTCCTGACTTTC.

The chain recombines TRBV5-1 with TRBJ2-2; 12 nucleotides match TRBD1. Germline CDR1 and CDR2: SGHRS and YFSETQ. J was trimmed by 0 bases and V by 0 bases; bases with no gene match: 6. The CDR3 is 19 residues long. CDR3 DNA: TGCGCCAGCAGCTTGGTCGCGGGACAGGGGGCCGCGAACACCGGGGAGCTGTTTTTT. Amino acid sequence: CASSLVAGQGAANTGELFF.